This T cell receptor beta chain was found in a study of tumor-infiltrating lymphocytes in primary liver carcinoma. Across the study: Staged T1-T3 N0M0, the tumors had sizes that ranged from about 4 to 10 cm across. Study conclusions and caveats: Tumors had a top-250-clone fraction that was significantly higher than blood (p = 0.039). Tumor region pairs outstripped tumor-adjacent and tumor-blood pairs in overlap.

Total RNA and DNA came together from about 21-30 mg of bulk tissue without cell sorting. Tumor samples each held over 90% viable tumor cells. With regard to this clonotype: Its antigen is as yet unknown. The final CDR3 position lacks the conserved phenylalanine or tryptophan, pointing to a likely read error.

A constant-region primer served to make TCR beta cDNA from roughly 480 ng total RNA. Three nested multiplex PCR rounds, a slightly modified ARM-PCR, produced the libraries for TCR beta. A C-beta reverse primer and TRBV1-TRBV30 forward primers served in each of the first two PCR rounds, at ten to eleven cycles apiece. Via MiXCR, TCRdb re-called the multiplex PCR reads, giving one row per CDR3 protein. The profile covers approximately 190,000 distinct CDR3 sequences, with around 85% appearing a single time and roughly 20% taken by the ten largest. The CDR3 has 13 amino acids. With 2 bases removed from V and 7 bases from J, the gap between germline ends came to 11 bases. CDR1 SGHAT and CDR2 FQNNGV come from the germline V gene.

This chain uses TRBV11-2 with TRBJ1-2; D is uncertain. This receptor was identified in a man aged 40-49 years with primary liver carcinoma and hepatitis B virus infection. The sample comprised tumor tissue from primary liver carcinoma. The CDR3 loop reads CASSLSGVSGYTI. Here the CDR3 DNA reads TGTGCCAGCAGCTTATCGGGAGTTTCTGGCTACACCATC.